The clone carrying this T cell receptor beta chain was counted only a few times. Its antigen remains unidentified. This sample was taken from a study of beta chain features in type 1 diabetes. Study-level information: All samples together contributed 100 million to 120 million sorted cells for examination.

Germline V CDR1 and CDR2: MNHEY, SMNVEV (reference sequence). Trimming cost V 4 bases and J 8 bases; bases outside gene matches: 4. CDR3 length: 14 amino acids. TCRB transcripts that were expressed got sequenced, as all of the isolated RNA had been reverse transcribed. TCRdb's table, derived via immunoSEQ multiplex PCR, lists solely in-frame clones and lacks some. The sample lists more than 110,000 clones, roughly 7.2% occurring once. General study points: When VDJ junctions were examined, type 1 diabetes patients showed fewer insertions and more deletions. cDNA-based reads could over-represent cells with high TCR expression.

Sorting of CD4+ naive, central memory, regulatory and stem cell-like memory cells was performed via CD45RO/CCR7/CD25/CD127/CD95/CD27. The chain combines TRBV27 with TRBJ2-4; 11 bases fit TRBD1. The sequenced sample consisted of central memory CD4+ T cells from blood. The TCR originated in a woman in her thirties in good health. This CDR3 is CASSWTGGIDIQYF. CDR3 sequence (DNA): TGTGCCAGCAGTTGGACAGGGGGCATAGACATTCAGTACTTC.